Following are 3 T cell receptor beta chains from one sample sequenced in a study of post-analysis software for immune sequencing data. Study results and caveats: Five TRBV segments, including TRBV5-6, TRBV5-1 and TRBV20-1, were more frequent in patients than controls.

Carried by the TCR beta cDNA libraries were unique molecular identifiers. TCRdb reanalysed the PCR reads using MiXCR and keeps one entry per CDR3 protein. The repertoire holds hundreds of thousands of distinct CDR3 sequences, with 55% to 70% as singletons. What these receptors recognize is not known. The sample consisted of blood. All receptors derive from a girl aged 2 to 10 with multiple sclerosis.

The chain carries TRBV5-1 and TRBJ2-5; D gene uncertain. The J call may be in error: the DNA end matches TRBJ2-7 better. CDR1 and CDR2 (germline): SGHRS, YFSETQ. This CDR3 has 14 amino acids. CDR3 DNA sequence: TGCGCCAGCAGCTTCCCCCTCCGACCTTACGAGCAGTACTTC. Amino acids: CASSFPLRPYEQYF.

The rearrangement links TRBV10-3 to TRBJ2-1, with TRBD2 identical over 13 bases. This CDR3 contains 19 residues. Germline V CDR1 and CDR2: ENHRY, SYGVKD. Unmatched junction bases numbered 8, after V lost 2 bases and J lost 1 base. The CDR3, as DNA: TGTGCCATCAGTGAGGAGGGACTAGCGGGGACATGGTCCTACAATGAGCAGTTCTTC. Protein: CAISEEGLAGTWSYNEQFF.

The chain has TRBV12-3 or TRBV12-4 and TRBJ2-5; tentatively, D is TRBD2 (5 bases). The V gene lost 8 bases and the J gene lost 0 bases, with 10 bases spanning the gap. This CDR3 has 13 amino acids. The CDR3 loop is CASARGNQETQYF. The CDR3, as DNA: TGTGCCAGCGCACGGGGAAACCAAGAGACCCAGTACTTC.